This T cell receptor (beta chain) was recovered during a study of blood T cell repertoires in COVID-19. The CDR3 totals 14 residues. Germline-derived CDR1 and CDR2 are SGDLS and YYNGEE. Trimming left V 7 bases short and J 6 bases short, with 19 bases between. Repertoires were generated with immunoSEQ multiplex PCR, while TCRdb's copy carries only in-frame clones and drops some. The table includes roughly 130,000 clones, about 85% detected once. V usage is TRBV9 and J usage is TRBJ1-2, with D possibly matching TRBD1 (6 bases). Sequencing was done on a sample of peripheral blood. This clonotype originated in a man in his 70s with acute or convalescent COVID-19. The CDR3 nucleotides read TGTGCCAGCGCGGTCCCAGGGGCACCCCATGGCTACACCTTC. Amino acids: CASAVPGAPHGYTF.